The TCR beta chain described here comes from a study of blood T cell repertoires in COVID-19. The overall study: Samples of COVID-19 (acute and convalescent) were obtained from the United States, Italy and Spain. T cells, B-cell-depleted T cells, or PBMCs provided the cDNA or gDNA that served as material.

Original processing methods: Amplification of reference gene primers provided the estimated nucleated cell counts. The assay was immunoSEQ multiplex PCR, and TCRdb's table has in-frame clones only and misses some. V and J calls and clone size follow that table, whereas D and trimming were derived from the DNA. The sample has tens of thousands of clones, over 85% seen once. Losses at the gene ends were 5 bases for V and 4 bases for J; bases not matched to a gene: 6. There are 15 residues in the CDR3. CDR1 MNHEY and CDR2 SMNVEV come from the germline V gene (reference sequence). This clone has only one observation.

The sample comprised peripheral blood. The TCR comes from a woman of 80 years or more with acute or convalescent COVID-19. This chain uses TRBV27 with TRBJ2-2; TRBD2 matches at 8 bases. The CDR3 sequence is CASSVTGTSTGELFF. The CDR3 DNA sequence: TGTGCCAGCAGTGTAACCGGGACTAGCACCGGGGAGCTGTTTTTT.